Listed here is a single TCR beta chain. No antigen is known for it. Both 60 Vbeta primers and 13 Jbeta primers went into the PCR. Produced via immunoSEQ multiplex PCR; TCRdb's table is partial and in-frame only. The table lists just over 150,000 clones, 78% of them singletons, with 2.5% to 3.5% in the top ten. This specimen comes from a study of cytomegalovirus exposure and HLA in healthy donors. General study findings and limits: There were 150 to 200 TCR beta chains listed as cytomegalovirus-associated. Both high specificity and high sensitivity reportedly marked the classifier's diagnosis of cytomegalovirus status. Donors were assumed by presence/absence analyses to have roughly uniform sequencing depth. One variant, a missense change in DCLRE1C, was linked in a later analysis to TCR beta V- and J-gene trimming.

V was pared by 0 bases and J by 2 bases, with 7 bases between. The CDR3 contains 14 residues. The germline V gene has CDR1 MNHNY and CDR2 SVGAGI (reference sequence). Sequenced sample: PBMCs. The clonotype originates from a woman in her forties in good health and CMV-seronegative. The chain is built from TRBV6-6 and TRBJ1-2; D might be TRBD1 (6 bases). CDR3 in DNA: TGTGCCAGCAGTTACTCGGGACAAAACTATGGCTACACCTTC. Translating it yields CASSYSGQNYGYTF.